The clone carrying this T cell receptor (beta chain) was detected ten times or more. Antigen unknown. Based on clinical symptoms, serum thyroxine and TRAb, thyroid ultrasound and orbital computed tomography, diagnoses were reached. Ahead of any ophthalmopathy symptoms, the blood sample was obtained at the first diagnosis of hyperthyroidism. These data come from a study of T cells in Graves' hyperthyroidism and ophthalmopathy. Study-level results: Within blood appeared most thyroid clonotypes that had expanded above 0.001. Ophthalmopathy was predicted by the model a median of approximately 6 months ahead of onset.

Amplified regions were TCR beta CDR3 sequences from RNA transcripts. Researchers ran a first-round RT-PCR on the TCR CDR3 using the HTBI primer set. TCRdb re-called the multiplex PCR reads through MiXCR, storing one row per CDR3 protein. The sample holds some 600,000 distinct CDR3 sequences; 11% to 15% are singletons and the top ten take under 7%. This TCR derives from a woman aged 25 to 39 with Graves' hyperthyroidism that later progressed to Graves' ophthalmopathy. Sequencing input: blood.

Written as DNA, the CDR3 is TGTGCCAGCAGCCGGGACAGGGACGACGAGCAGTACTTC. This encodes CASSRDRDDEQYF. V and J are TRBV2 and TRBJ2-7; TRBD1 matches at 9 bases. The junction had 5 bases not matched to a gene; V was cut back by 6 bases and J by 5 bases. This CDR3 region has 13 residues. From germline, CDR1 is SNHLY and CDR2 FYNNEI.